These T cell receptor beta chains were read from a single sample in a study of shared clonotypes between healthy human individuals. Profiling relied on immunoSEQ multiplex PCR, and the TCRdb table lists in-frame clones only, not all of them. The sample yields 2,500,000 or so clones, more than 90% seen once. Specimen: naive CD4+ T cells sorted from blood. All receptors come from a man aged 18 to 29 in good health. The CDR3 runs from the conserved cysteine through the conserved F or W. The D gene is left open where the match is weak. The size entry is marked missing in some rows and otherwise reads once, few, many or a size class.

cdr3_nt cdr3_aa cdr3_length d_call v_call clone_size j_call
TGTGCCAGCAGAGTACAGGGGAATCAGCCCCAGCATTTT CASRVQGNQPQHF 13 TRBD1 TRBV2 NA TRBJ1-5
TGTGCCAGCAGCTTGGAAGCTGGGAACACCGGGGAGCTGTTTTTT CASSLEAGNTGELFF 15 NA TRBV5-4 once TRBJ2-2
TGTGCCAGTAGTAACCCTAGCACAGATACGCAGTATTTT CASSNPSTDTQYF 13 NA TRBV19 NA TRBJ2-3
TGTGCCAGCAGTTCCCCGGACAGGGGCAGATATGGCTACACCTTC CASSSPDRGRYGYTF 15 TRBD1 TRBV6-5 NA TRBJ1-2
TGTGCCAGTGGTTGGGGTAACACTGAAGCTTTCTTT CASGWGNTEAFF 12 NA TRBV27 NA TRBJ1-1
TGTGCCAGCAACCTACAGGGTATGAATTCACCCCTCCACTTT CASNLQGMNSPLHF 14 NA TRBV14 once TRBJ1-6
TGTGCCAGTAGTCCTGGGCCAGTTTATAGCAATCAGCCCCAGCATTTT CASSPGPVYSNQPQHF 16 NA TRBV19 NA TRBJ1-5
TGCGCCAGCAGCCTCGGGACTACGAACACCGGGGAGCTGTTTTTT CASSLGTTNTGELFF 15 TRBD2 TRBV4-1 NA TRBJ2-2
TGCAGCGTCCAGGGACTAGCGGGGATGTACGAGCAGTACTTC CSVQGLAGMYEQYF 14 TRBD2 TRBV29-1 NA TRBJ2-7
TGCGCCAGCAGCCCCGGAGGAGGGTTGGAGACCCAGTACTTC CASSPGGGLETQYF 14 NA TRBV5-1 NA TRBJ2-5
TGTGCCAGCAGCTTTCCCGCTCTCTCGACAGGGTCTGGCGAGCAGTACTTC CASSFPALSTGSGEQYF 17 TRBD1 TRBV5-4 NA TRBJ2-7
TGCGCCAGCAGCACCGGACAGTTTGAGACCCAGTACTTC CASSTGQFETQYF 13 NA TRBV5-1 NA TRBJ2-5
TGTGCCAGCTCCCGGGGGGAATATTATGGCTACACCTTC CASSRGEYYGYTF 13 NA TRBV18 NA TRBJ1-2
TGTGCCAGCAGCTCCCAGCGTAAGCAGGGCGCCGGGGAGCTGTTTTTT CASSSQRKQGAGELFF 16 NA TRBV7-3 NA TRBJ2-2
TGCGCCAGCAGCCCAGACGGACTAAGCACAGATACGCAGTATTTT CASSPDGLSTDTQYF 15 NA TRBV5-1 NA TRBJ2-3
TGTGCCAGCAGTAGCCGGGAGGGCGCATCCTACGAGCAGTACTTC CASSSREGASYEQYF 15 TRBD2 TRBV5-6 NA TRBJ2-7
TGCGCCAGCAGCCTTGCAGGGAACCAAGAGACCCAGTACTTC CASSLAGNQETQYF 14 NA TRBV5-1 NA TRBJ2-5
TGTGCCTGGAGTAAACAGGGTGGCTACGAGCAGTACTTC CAWSKQGGYEQYF 13 NA TRBV30 NA TRBJ2-7
TGCGCCAGCAGACCGGTTGCGGTGCCCGACTATGGCTACACCTTC CASRPVAVPDYGYTF 15 NA TRBV5-1 NA TRBJ1-2
TGCGCCAGCAGCTCGACAGTAACCGGAACCGGGGAGCTGTTTTTT CASSSTVTGTGELFF 15 NA TRBV5-1 NA TRBJ2-2
TGTGCCACCGAAGTAGGATCAGGGGGCGAAAAAGCTTTCTTT CATEVGSGGEKAFF 14 TRBD1 TRBV28 NA TRBJ1-1
TGCGCCAGCAACCGGGGACAGGCGACGACAGATACGCAGTATTTT CASNRGQATTDTQYF 15 TRBD1 TRBV5-1 NA TRBJ2-3
TGTGCCAGCAGTGAAGCCCCGACCGGACAGGCGAGGCTCTCCTACGAGCAGTACTTC CASSEAPTGQARLSYEQYF 19 TRBD1 TRBV6-1 NA TRBJ2-7
TGTGCCAGTAGTACTAGGGACCGAATCACCGGGGAGCTGTTTTTT CASSTRDRITGELFF 15 NA TRBV19 NA TRBJ2-2
TGTGCCAGCAGTTTCAGAGGTACGAACACTGAAGCTTTCTTT CASSFRGTNTEAFF 14 NA TRBV27 NA TRBJ1-1
TGCGCCAGCAGCCGGGGGACTAGCGGGAATGCCGAGCAGTACTTC CASSRGTSGNAEQYF 15 TRBD2 TRBV4-3 NA TRBJ2-7
TGTGCCACCCAGGGACTAGCGATGTACGAGCAGTACTTC CATQGLAMYEQYF 13 TRBD2 TRBV7-6 NA TRBJ2-7
TGTGCCAGCAGGGGGACTAGCGGGGGCTTTAGCACAGATACGCAGTATTTT CASRGTSGGFSTDTQYF 17 TRBD2 TRBV11-2 NA TRBJ2-3
TGTGCCGGAAGAACGGGTCATCAGCCCCAGCATTTT CAGRTGHQPQHF 12 NA TRBV28 NA TRBJ1-5
TGCGCCAGCAGCTTGCGCGGGGGCATGGAAAGTATCAACTATGGCTACACCTTC CASSLRGGMESINYGYTF 18 NA TRBV5-1 NA TRBJ1-2
TGTGCCAGCAGTGAGTTGGGCAAAGGCTATGGCTACACCTTC CASSELGKGYGYTF 14 NA TRBV2 NA TRBJ1-2
TGTGCCTCTTCAGGGCGGGGCTACGAGCAGTACTTC CASSGRGYEQYF 12 NA TRBV30 NA TRBJ2-7
TGTGCCAGCAGCTTAGATTCTGGGCCTCTCGAGCAGTACTTC CASSLDSGPLEQYF 14 NA TRBV7-9 NA TRBJ2-7
TGTGCCACCTCGACACCCCTCCACTTT CATSTPLHF 9 NA TRBV27 once TRBJ1-6
TGTGCCAGCAGTGAGGGAGGGATCGGGCTGGAGGGCTACACCTTC CASSEGGIGLEGYTF 15 NA TRBV2 NA TRBJ1-2
TGTGCCAGCAGTGGGACAGGAGGCGAAAAACTGTTTTTT CASSGTGGEKLFF 13 TRBD1 TRBV6-5 NA TRBJ1-4
TGTGCCAGCAGCTTAAACAATGAGCAGTTCTTC CASSLNNEQFF 11 NA TRBV7-2 NA TRBJ2-1
TGTGCCTGGAGTGTTCGAAGGGGGACTGGAAACACCATATATTTT CAWSVRRGTGNTIYF 15 NA TRBV30 NA TRBJ1-3
TGCGCCAGCAGCCAAGATGACACCCGACCAACTAATGAAAAACTGTTTTTT CASSQDDTRPTNEKLFF 17 NA TRBV4-1 NA TRBJ1-4
TGCGCCAGCGCGGGGTCAGGGGACACCGGGGAGCTGTTTTTT CASAGSGDTGELFF 14 NA TRBV5-1 NA TRBJ2-2
TGTGCCAGCAGCTTAGACGGGACAGTTATGAACACTGAAGCTTTCTTT CASSLDGTVMNTEAFF 16 TRBD1 TRBV7-3 NA TRBJ1-1
TGTGCCAGCAGTCGACCGGGCCTCATATATTTT CASSRPGLIYF 11 NA TRBV28 NA TRBJ1-3
TGTGCCATCAGTGACCTCCGTCTGGGGGATACGCAGTATTTT CAISDLRLGDTQYF 14 NA TRBV10-3 NA TRBJ2-3
TGTGCCAGCAGTAGAGGGACAGGAGTCACAGATACGCAGTATTTT CASSRGTGVTDTQYF 15 TRBD1 TRBV6-5 NA TRBJ2-3
TGTGCCAGTATGGGGGTTTGGGTAGGAAACAATGAGCAGTTCTTC CASMGVWVGNNEQFF 15 NA TRBV19 NA TRBJ2-1
TGCGCCAGCAGCTTAGGTACAGGTCCTATTGCGGCCTACAATGAGCAGTTCTTC CASSLGTGPIAAYNEQFF 18 NA TRBV5-1 once TRBJ2-1
TGTGCCAGCAGCCCGGGGGTGGACAGGCCCAATGAGCAGTTCTTC CASSPGVDRPNEQFF 15 NA TRBV28 once TRBJ2-1
TGCGCCAGCAGCTCCACGTCCCAGGGATATTCCTATAATTCACCCCTCCACTTT CASSSTSQGYSYNSPLHF 18 NA TRBV5-1 NA TRBJ1-6